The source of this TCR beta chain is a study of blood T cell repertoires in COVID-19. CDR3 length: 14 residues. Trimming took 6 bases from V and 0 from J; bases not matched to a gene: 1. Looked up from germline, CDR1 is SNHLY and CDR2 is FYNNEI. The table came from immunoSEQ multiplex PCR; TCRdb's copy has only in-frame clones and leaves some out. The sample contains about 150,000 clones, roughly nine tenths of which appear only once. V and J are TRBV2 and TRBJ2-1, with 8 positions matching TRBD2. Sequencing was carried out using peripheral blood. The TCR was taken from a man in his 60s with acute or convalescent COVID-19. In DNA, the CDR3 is TGTGCCAGCAGGGGGACTAGCTCCTACAATGAGCAGTTCTTC. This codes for CASRGTSSYNEQFF.